This T cell receptor (beta chain) was profiled in a study of immune reconstitution after stem cell transplant in scleroderma. TCRdb ran MiXCR on the RT-PCR reads and lists one entry per CDR3 protein. The table shows under 3,500 distinct CDR3 sequences, with more than 7% occurring only once. A few counts support this clonotype. This CDR3 spans 14 amino acids. V lost 5 bases and J 5 bases, leaving 16 bases between the germline ends. Germline lookup yields CDR1 SGHRS and CDR2 YFSETQ. Sample acquisition took place before or after autologous hematopoietic stem cell transplantation (not recorded which). The source is a female donor with systemic sclerosis. V is TRBV5-1 and J is TRBJ1-1; perhaps TRBD1 as D (5 bases). The CDR3 nucleotides are TGCGCCAGCAGAATGGTGGGGGAAAAAACTGAAGCTTTCTTT. It is translated as CASRMVGEKTEAFF.